This is a list of T cell receptor beta chains from one sample in a study of Graves' ophthalmopathy and Graves' hyperthyroidism. Each CDR3 protein gets one entry after TCRdb re-called the multiplex PCR reads with MiXCR. The table has 350,000 to 400,000 distinct CDR3 sequences, 15% seen once. Input material: peripheral blood. Every receptor here comes from a woman under 30 with stable Graves' hyperthyroidism. The CDR3 runs from the conserved cysteine through the conserved F or W. The order of the fields is D gene, V gene, clone size, J gene, CDR3 DNA, CDR3 protein. The D gene is left open where the match is weak. Clone sizes are given selectively: once, few, many, or a class where the clone is expanded.

D gene: NA
V gene: TRBV20-1
clone size: many
J gene: TRBJ1-1
CDR3 DNA: TGCAGTGCTAGAATACCAAGGAAATCCACTGAAGCTTTCTTT
CDR3 protein: CSARIPRKSTEAFF

D gene: NA
V gene: TRBV19
clone size: many
J gene: TRBJ2-7
CDR3 DNA: TGTGCCAGTAGTATAGGAGGGCCGTCCCACTACGAGCAGTACTTC
CDR3 protein: CASSIGGPSHYEQYF

D gene: NA
V gene: TRBV6-2/TRBV6-3
clone size: many
J gene: TRBJ1-2
CDR3 DNA: TGTGCCAGCAGTTTCGGAACCTATGGCTACACCTTC
CDR3 protein: CASSFGTYGYTF

D gene: NA
V gene: TRBV12-5
clone size: many
J gene: TRBJ1-1
CDR3 DNA: TGTGCTAGTGGTCCGCCGGTTACTGAAGCTTTCTTT
CDR3 protein: CASGPPVTEAFF

D gene: TRBD1
V gene: TRBV9
clone size: NA
J gene: TRBJ2-7
CDR3 DNA: TGTGCCAGCAGCGGAGGGAAAGGGGACAGGGCCCGTTTC
CDR3 protein: CASSGGKGDRARF

D gene: NA
V gene: TRBV5-8
clone size: few
J gene: TRBJ2-7
CDR3 DNA: TGTGCCAGCAGCGCCCGGACTACCCTCGAGCAGTACTTC
CDR3 protein: CASSARTTLEQYF

D gene: TRBD2
V gene: TRBV24-1
clone size: many
J gene: TRBJ2-7
CDR3 DNA: TGTGCCACCAGTGATTTTCTAGCGGGGGCCTACGAGCAGTACTTC
CDR3 protein: CATSDFLAGAYEQYF

D gene: NA
V gene: TRBV27
clone size: many
J gene: TRBJ1-2
CDR3 DNA: TGTGCCAGCAGAGACAGTTATGGCTACACCTTC
CDR3 protein: CASRDSYGYTF

D gene: NA
V gene: TRBV29-1
clone size: many
J gene: TRBJ2-7
CDR3 DNA: TGCAGCGTTGAAGATGGGACGGGGGCCCTCTACGAGCAGTACTTC
CDR3 protein: CSVEDGTGALYEQYF

D gene: NA
V gene: TRBV6-2/TRBV6-3
clone size: many
J gene: TRBJ2-7
CDR3 DNA: TGTGCCAGCAACGATCGTACCGGGCAGTACTTC
CDR3 protein: CASNDRTGQYF

D gene: NA
V gene: TRBV4-2
clone size: many
J gene: TRBJ2-5
CDR3 DNA: TGTGCCAGCAGCCAAGAAGGGGGGCAAGAGACCCAGTACTTC
CDR3 protein: CASSQEGGQETQYF

D gene: NA
V gene: TRBV7-8
clone size: many
J gene: TRBJ1-5
CDR3 DNA: TGTGCCAGCAGCTTAGTAGGCACTCTGAGAGGTTATCAGCCCCAGCATTTT
CDR3 protein: CASSLVGTLRGYQPQHF

D gene: NA
V gene: TRBV11-2
clone size: many
J gene: TRBJ2-4
CDR3 DNA: TGTGCCAGCAGCTTAGATCTACGACGAGGGCTAGCCAAAAACATTCAGTACTTC
CDR3 protein: CASSLDLRRGLAKNIQYF

D gene: NA
V gene: TRBV5-1
clone size: many
J gene: TRBJ1-1
CDR3 DNA: TGCGCCAGCAGCTTGGCAGCCGGGATGGGTGAAGCTTTCTTT
CDR3 protein: CASSLAAGMGEAFF

D gene: NA
V gene: TRBV20-1
clone size: NA
J gene: TRBJ1-2
CDR3 DNA: TGCAGTGCTAGAGCCGCTTCAGGGAGCTATGGCTACACCTTC
CDR3 protein: CSARAASGSYGYTF

D gene: NA
V gene: TRBV5-5
clone size: few
J gene: TRBJ2-7
CDR3 DNA: TGTGCCAGCAGCTTGGGGAGGGGACCGGGTATGGACGATCAGTACTTC
CDR3 protein: CASSLGRGPGMDDQYF

D gene: NA
V gene: TRBV5-1
clone size: many
J gene: TRBJ2-4
CDR3 DNA: TGCGCCAGCAGCTTGGCCTCCCACAACATTAAGTACTTC
CDR3 protein: CASSLASHNIKYF

D gene: NA
V gene: TRBV12-3/TRBV12-4
clone size: many
J gene: TRBJ2-5
CDR3 DNA: TGTGCCAGCAGTTTAGCCCTTTGGGGGGCGGCAGGGCAAGAGACCCAGTACTTC
CDR3 protein: CASSLALWGAAGQETQYF

D gene: TRBD1
V gene: TRBV4-2
clone size: few
J gene: TRBJ2-7
CDR3 DNA: TGTGCCAGCAGCCAAGATCCGGGACAGGGGAACGAGCAGTACTTC
CDR3 protein: CASSQDPGQGNEQYF

D gene: TRBD1
V gene: TRBV19
clone size: NA
J gene: TRBJ1-1
CDR3 DNA: TGTGCCAGTAGTAAACCGGGACAGCCGAACACTGAAGCTTTCTTT
CDR3 protein: CASSKPGQPNTEAFF

D gene: NA
V gene: TRBV7-8
clone size: NA
J gene: TRBJ1-1
CDR3 DNA: TGTGCCAGCAGCTTAGGGGCAGGGAGGTTGAACACTGAAGCTTTCTTT
CDR3 protein: CASSLGAGRLNTEAFF

D gene: TRBD1
V gene: TRBV28
clone size: many
J gene: TRBJ2-7
CDR3 DNA: TGTGCCAGCAGTGGCCGACAGGGAGAGGACTACGAGCAGTACTTC
CDR3 protein: CASSGRQGEDYEQYF

D gene: NA
V gene: TRBV6-1
clone size: many
J gene: TRBJ1-1
CDR3 DNA: TGTGCCAGCAGTGAAGTGGGGGGACGGACTGAAGCTTTCTTT
CDR3 protein: CASSEVGGRTEAFF

D gene: TRBD2
V gene: TRBV11-2
clone size: many
J gene: TRBJ2-5
CDR3 DNA: TGTGCCAGCAGCAGAGACTCGGGACTATTACAAGAGACCCAGTACTTC
CDR3 protein: CASSRDSGLLQETQYF

D gene: NA
V gene: TRBV29-1
clone size: many
J gene: TRBJ1-2
CDR3 DNA: TGCAGCGTTCCCGAGGGGCGGATGGAGTATGGCTACACCTTC
CDR3 protein: CSVPEGRMEYGYTF

D gene: TRBD2
V gene: TRBV19
clone size: many
J gene: TRBJ2-7
CDR3 DNA: TGTGCCAGTAGTATGAGCGGGGGGGCCTACGAGCAGTACTTC
CDR3 protein: CASSMSGGAYEQYF

D gene: NA
V gene: TRBV11-1
clone size: few
J gene: TRBJ2-6
CDR3 DNA: TGTGCCAGCAGCTCCACCCTGAGGGTCACAAGGGAAGGGGCCAACGTCCTGACTTTC
CDR3 protein: CASSSTLRVTREGANVLTF

D gene: TRBD2
V gene: TRBV19
clone size: many
J gene: TRBJ2-5
CDR3 DNA: TGTGCCAGTAGTACAGGGAGGGGAGAGACCCAGTACTTC
CDR3 protein: CASSTGRGETQYF

D gene: NA
V gene: TRBV12-3/TRBV12-4
clone size: many
J gene: TRBJ1-1
CDR3 DNA: TGTGCCAGCAGCCGGGCAGGACGCATGAACACTGAAGCTTTCTTT
CDR3 protein: CASSRAGRMNTEAFF

D gene: TRBD1
V gene: TRBV19
clone size: many
J gene: TRBJ1-1
CDR3 DNA: TGTGCCAGTAGTATCCCTTGGGACAGAGAAGCTTTCTTT
CDR3 protein: CASSIPWDREAFF

D gene: NA
V gene: TRBV6-5
clone size: many
J gene: TRBJ1-5
CDR3 DNA: TGTGCCAGCAAAGAGGCCGGGCGAGGCAATCAGCCCCAGCATTTT
CDR3 protein: CASKEAGRGNQPQHF

D gene: NA
V gene: TRBV7-9
clone size: many
J gene: TRBJ1-6
CDR3 DNA: TGTGCCAGCAGCTTATGGGGGAATTCACCCCTCCACTTT
CDR3 protein: CASSLWGNSPLHF

D gene: NA
V gene: TRBV6-1
clone size: many
J gene: TRBJ2-7
CDR3 DNA: TGTGCCAGCAGTGGGACAGCCTACGAGCAGTACTTC
CDR3 protein: CASSGTAYEQYF

D gene: TRBD1
V gene: TRBV6-1
clone size: NA
J gene: TRBJ2-7
CDR3 DNA: TGTGCCAGCACCACCGGGACAGGGGAGTTCCCCTACGAGCAGTACTTC
CDR3 protein: CASTTGTGEFPYEQYF

D gene: NA
V gene: TRBV18
clone size: few
J gene: TRBJ2-7
CDR3 DNA: TGTGCCAGCTCACCACCTTCTCGACGGATCTACGAGCAGTACTTC
CDR3 protein: CASSPPSRRIYEQYF

D gene: NA
V gene: TRBV12-3/TRBV12-4
clone size: many
J gene: TRBJ1-2
CDR3 DNA: TGTGCCAGCAGTTTAGTCGCAGGGACTAACTATGGCTACACCTTC
CDR3 protein: CASSLVAGTNYGYTF

D gene: TRBD1
V gene: TRBV6-9
clone size: few
J gene: TRBJ1-1
CDR3 DNA: TGTGCCAGCAGCCCCATAATGCCCCCGGGACAGGGGTCGAGGACTGAAGCTTTCTTT
CDR3 protein: CASSPIMPPGQGSRTEAFF

D gene: NA
V gene: TRBV2
clone size: many
J gene: TRBJ1-2
CDR3 DNA: TGTGCCAGCAGAGGGAGTCACTATGGCTACACCTTC
CDR3 protein: CASRGSHYGYTF

D gene: TRBD1
V gene: TRBV12-3/TRBV12-4
clone size: many
J gene: TRBJ2-7
CDR3 DNA: TGTGCCAGCAGTTTCTCGTTTCGGGCAGGGGGCTACGAGCAGTACTTC
CDR3 protein: CASSFSFRAGGYEQYF

D gene: TRBD1
V gene: TRBV2
clone size: many
J gene: TRBJ2-7
CDR3 DNA: TGTGCCAGCAGTGCCGACGGGACAGCTAATCTTCCCTACGAGCAGTACTTC
CDR3 protein: CASSADGTANLPYEQYF

D gene: NA
V gene: TRBV6-5
clone size: few
J gene: TRBJ1-1
CDR3 DNA: TGTGCCAGCAGTTACTCGAAAACAGGGACGGCTGAAGCTTTCTTT
CDR3 protein: CASSYSKTGTAEAFF

D gene: NA
V gene: TRBV6-1
clone size: NA
J gene: TRBJ1-2
CDR3 DNA: TGTGCCAGCAGGGCTGGGGGACGATCCTATGGCTACACCTTC
CDR3 protein: CASRAGGRSYGYTF

D gene: NA
V gene: TRBV12-5
clone size: many
J gene: TRBJ2-5
CDR3 DNA: TGTGCTAGTGGTTCGGACCGCCGAGAGACCCAGTACTTC
CDR3 protein: CASGSDRRETQYF

D gene: TRBD2
V gene: TRBV11-2
clone size: many
J gene: TRBJ2-5
CDR3 DNA: TGTGCCAGCAGCCCGCCGAACGGGGGGGCAACTGAGACCCAGTACTTC
CDR3 protein: CASSPPNGGATETQYF

D gene: NA
V gene: TRBV19
clone size: many
J gene: TRBJ2-7
CDR3 DNA: TGTGCCAGTAGTAATTCCGCAGGTTCCTACGAGCAGTACTTC
CDR3 protein: CASSNSAGSYEQYF